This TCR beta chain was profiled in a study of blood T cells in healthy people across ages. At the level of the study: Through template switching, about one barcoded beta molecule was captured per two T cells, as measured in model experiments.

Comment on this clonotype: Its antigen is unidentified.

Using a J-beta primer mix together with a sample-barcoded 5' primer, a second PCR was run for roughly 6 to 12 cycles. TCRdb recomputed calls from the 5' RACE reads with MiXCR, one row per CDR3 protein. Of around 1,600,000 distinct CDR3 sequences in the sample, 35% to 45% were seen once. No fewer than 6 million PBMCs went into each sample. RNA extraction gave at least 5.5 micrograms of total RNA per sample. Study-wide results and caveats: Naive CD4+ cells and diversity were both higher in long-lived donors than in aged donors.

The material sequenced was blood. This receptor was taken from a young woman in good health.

The CDR3 reads CASRARDSEEQYF. The CDR3 bases are TGTGCCAGCAGAGCCCGGGACTCTGAGGAGCAGTACTTC. The chain combines TRBV6-1 with TRBJ2-5, with D possibly being TRBD2 (6 bases). Germline lookup yields CDR1 MNHNS and CDR2 SASEGT. The CDR3 totals 13 residues. Trimming stripped 6 bases from V and 11 bases from J, with 19 bases between.